This T cell receptor beta chain appears in the sequencing data of a study of blood T cell repertoires in COVID-19. Study as a whole: Material from acute and convalescent COVID-19 was sourced from the United States, Italy and Spain. PBMCs, B-cell-depleted T cells, or T cells were the source of the cDNA or gDNA that made up the material.

As processed by the authors: Scientists estimated how many nucleated cells there were by amplifying reference gene primers. Sequenced by immunoSEQ multiplex PCR; TCRdb stores in-frame clones only, minus some. The V and J calls and clone size were taken over from that table, and D and trimming were inferred from the DNA. The sample holds 30,000 or so clones, about four fifths seen once. The CDR3 is 14 amino acids. CDR1 and CDR2 (germline): LNHDA, SQIVND (reference sequence). J gave up 4 bases and V 2 bases, and 4 bases lay outside the gene matches. The chain has TRBV19 and TRBJ1-2, with 7 bases identical to TRBD1. The material sequenced was peripheral blood. This clonotype was sampled from an elderly man with active or convalescent COVID-19. CDR3 bases: TGTGCCAGTAGTATACAGGGGGTCAGCTATGGCTACACCTTC. It yields the protein CASSIQGVSYGYTF.